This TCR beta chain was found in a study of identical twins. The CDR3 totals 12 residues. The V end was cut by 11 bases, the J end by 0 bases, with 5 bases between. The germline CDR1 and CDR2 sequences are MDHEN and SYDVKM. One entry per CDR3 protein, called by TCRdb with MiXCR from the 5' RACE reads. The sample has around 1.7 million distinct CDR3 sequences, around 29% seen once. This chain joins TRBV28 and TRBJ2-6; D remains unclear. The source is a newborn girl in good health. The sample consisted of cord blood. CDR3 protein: CAADSGANVLTF. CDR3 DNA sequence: TGTGCCGCTGACTCTGGGGCCAACGTCCTGACTTTC.